The clone carrying this T cell receptor beta chain was seen many times. Using its own MiXCR run on the RACE reads, TCRdb lists one record per CDR3 protein. Altogether some 340,000 distinct CDR3 sequences are present, about 7% being singletons, with the ten largest covering approximately 8%. This sample was taken from a study of human T cells and chemical hapten exposure. Sample time point: patch test 1, 2 weeks after DPC sensitization. Treatment indicated: therapeutic diphenylcyclopropenone sensitization with weekly scalp DPC. The CDR3 covers 18 residues. Unmatched junction bases numbered 21, after V lost 6 bases and J lost 6 bases.

Source: whole blood, taken in connection with sensitization to the hapten diphenylcyclopropenone (DPC). The TCR sequence derives from a young woman with alopecia areata. Some clones in this sample may be carry-over from other donors' samples. The genes are TRBV12-3 or TRBV12-4 and TRBJ2-3, with 7 bases matching TRBD2. The CDR3 nucleotides read TGTGCCAGCAGAGACCTAGGGCGGGGGTCATCTCTGGGGGATACGCAGTATTTT. Protein sequence: CASRDLGRGSSLGDTQYF.